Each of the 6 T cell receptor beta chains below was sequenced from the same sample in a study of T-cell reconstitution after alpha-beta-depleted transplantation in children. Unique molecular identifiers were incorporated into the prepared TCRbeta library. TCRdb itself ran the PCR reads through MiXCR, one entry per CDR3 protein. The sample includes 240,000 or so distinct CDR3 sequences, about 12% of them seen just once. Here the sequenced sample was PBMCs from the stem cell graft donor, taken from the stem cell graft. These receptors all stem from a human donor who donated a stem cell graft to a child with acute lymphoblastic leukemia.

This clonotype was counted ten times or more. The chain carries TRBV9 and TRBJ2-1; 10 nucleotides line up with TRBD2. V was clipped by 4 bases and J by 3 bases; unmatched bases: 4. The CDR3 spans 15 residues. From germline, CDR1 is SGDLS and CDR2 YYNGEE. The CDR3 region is CASSSLAGVYNEQFF. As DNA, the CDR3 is TGTGCCAGCAGCTCCCTAGCGGGAGTCTACAATGAGCAGTTCTTC.

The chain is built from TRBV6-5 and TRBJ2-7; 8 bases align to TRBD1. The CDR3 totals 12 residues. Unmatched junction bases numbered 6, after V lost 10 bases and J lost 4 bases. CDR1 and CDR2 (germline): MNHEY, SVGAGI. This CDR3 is CATHRGDYEQYF. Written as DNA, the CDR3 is TGTGCCACGCACAGGGGGGATTACGAGCAGTACTTC.

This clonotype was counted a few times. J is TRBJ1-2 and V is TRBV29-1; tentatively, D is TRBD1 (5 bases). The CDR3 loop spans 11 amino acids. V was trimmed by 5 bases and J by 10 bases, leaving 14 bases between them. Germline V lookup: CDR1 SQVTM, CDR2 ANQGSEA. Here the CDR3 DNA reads TGCAGCGTTCCTTTCCGGGGCCTCTACACCTTC. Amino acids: CSVPFRGLYTF.

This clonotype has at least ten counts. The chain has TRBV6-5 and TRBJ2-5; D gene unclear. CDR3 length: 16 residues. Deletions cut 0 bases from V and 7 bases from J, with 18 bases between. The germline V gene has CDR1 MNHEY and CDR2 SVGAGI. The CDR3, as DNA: TGTGCCAGCAGTTACTCGGTACAGCCGGATATTGGGACCCAGTACTTC. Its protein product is CASSYSVQPDIGTQYF.

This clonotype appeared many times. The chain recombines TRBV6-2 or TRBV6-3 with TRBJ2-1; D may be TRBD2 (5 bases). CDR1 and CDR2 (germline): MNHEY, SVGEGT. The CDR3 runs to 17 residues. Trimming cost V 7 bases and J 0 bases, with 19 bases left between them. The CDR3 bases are TGTGCCAGCAACCTCGGAAGCGGTGCGAGCTCCTACAATGAGCAGTTCTTC. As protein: CASNLGSGASSYNEQFF.

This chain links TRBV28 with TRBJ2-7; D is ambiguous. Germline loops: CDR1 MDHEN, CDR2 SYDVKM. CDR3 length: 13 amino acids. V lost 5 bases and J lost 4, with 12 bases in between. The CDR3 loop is CASSPWSGYEQYF. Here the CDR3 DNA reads TGTGCCAGCAGTCCGTGGAGTGGGTACGAGCAGTACTTC. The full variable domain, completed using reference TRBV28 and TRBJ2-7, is DVKVTQSSRYLVKRTGEKVFLECVQDMDHENMFWYRQDPGLGLRLIYFSYDVKMKEKGDIPEGYSVSREKKERFSLILESASTNQTSMYLCASSPWSGYEQYFGPGTRLTVT.